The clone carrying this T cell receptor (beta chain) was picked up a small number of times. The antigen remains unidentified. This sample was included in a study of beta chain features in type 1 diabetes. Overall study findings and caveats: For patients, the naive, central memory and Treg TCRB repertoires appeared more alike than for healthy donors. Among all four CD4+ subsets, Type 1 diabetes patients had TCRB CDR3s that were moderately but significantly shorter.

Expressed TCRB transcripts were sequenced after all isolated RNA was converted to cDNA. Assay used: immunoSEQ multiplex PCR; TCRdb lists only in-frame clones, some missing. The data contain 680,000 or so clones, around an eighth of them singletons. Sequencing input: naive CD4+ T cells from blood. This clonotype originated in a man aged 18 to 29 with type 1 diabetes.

The CDR3 nucleotides are TGCAGCGTTGTTGGGGACAGGAACTATGGCTACACCTTC. Translated: CSVVGDRNYGYTF. The gene calls are TRBV29-1 and TRBJ1-2; 8 nucleotides line up with TRBD1. Unmatched junction bases numbered 3, after V lost 4 bases and J lost 2 bases. Germline CDR1 SQVTM, CDR2 ANQGSEA. The CDR3 covers 13 residues.